The following is a T cell receptor (beta chain) sequence with its context. Germline lookup yields CDR1 MDHEN and CDR2 SYDVKM. J gave up 0 bases and V 4 bases, and 6 bases lay outside the gene matches. The CDR3 runs 16 residues. This sample stems from a study of shared T cell receptors in the human thymus. Here immunoSEQ multiplex PCR was the method, and the copy in TCRdb shows in-frame clones only, minus some. The table shows 630,000 or so clones, with over 75% occurring only once. The same sample was also studied in work on human thymus T cells. That source notes: Donors consisted of healthy Finnish infants (having corrective surgery for congenital heart defects). What appeared biased in thymic and blood repertoires was the usage of V and J genes. Related studies found that unrelated individuals share highly overlapping thymic repertoires.

The rearrangement uses TRBV28 and TRBJ1-5; 7 positions match TRBD1. This TCR was sampled from a boy under three years old with a congenital heart defect. Specimen: thymocytes. The DNA for the CDR3 is TGTGCCAGCAGTTCCTACAGGGGCGATAGCAATCAGCCCCAGCATTTT. Translating gives CASSSYRGDSNQPQHF. Variable domain in full (rest from reference TRBV28 and TRBJ1-5): DVKVTQSSRYLVKRTGEKVFLECVQDMDHENMFWYRQDPGLGLRLIYFSYDVKMKEKGDIPEGYSVSREKKERFSLILESASTNQTSMYLCASSSYRGDSNQPQHFGDGTRLSIL.